The rows below give T cell receptor beta chains drawn from one sample of a study of CD8 T cells in Susac syndrome. TCRdb itself ran the immunoSEQ multiplex PCR reads through MiXCR, one entry per CDR3 protein. The sample records tens of thousands of distinct CDR3 sequences, 94% being singletons. Sequenced input: CD8+ T cells from PBMCs. The receptors here all came from a human donor with Susac syndrome. Both conserved end residues are part of each CDR3. A D gene is named only where the DNA matches it firmly. Rows may omit the clone size; those that give it use once, few, many or a size class.

D,length,J,V,size,CDR3,DNA
-,17,TRBJ2-2,TRBV15,-,CATSRSSNGGNTGELFF,TGTGCCACCAGCAGATCATCTAACGGGGGAAACACCGGGGAGCTGTTTTTT
TRBD1,12,TRBJ2-7,TRBV19,once,CASTTGLGEQYF,TGTGCCAGTACGACAGGGTTGGGCGAGCAGTACTTC
-,17,TRBJ1-1,TRBV3-1,-,CASSQVGPPLMNTEAFF,TGTGCCAGCAGCCAAGTGGGACCTCCCTTGATGAACACTGAAGCTTTCTTT
-,13,TRBJ2-7,TRBV7-6,-,CASSLGGRAEQYF,TGTGCCAGCAGCTTAGGCGGCCGGGCCGAGCAGTACTTC
-,15,TRBJ2-3,TRBV6-5,-,CASSYSSGSTDTQYF,TGTGCCAGCAGTTACTCCTCCGGGAGCACAGATACGCAGTATTTT
-,14,TRBJ2-3,TRBV30,-,CAWARGLPTDTQYF,TGTGCCTGGGCTAGGGGACTGCCCACAGATACGCAGTATTTT
-,14,TRBJ2-5,TRBV3-1,-,CASSRWRTIETQYF,TGTGCCAGCAGCCGATGGCGGACTATTGAGACCCAGTACTTC
TRBD1,15,TRBJ2-5,TRBV5-4,-,CASSLGQGLGETQYF,TGTGCCAGCAGCCTGGGACAGGGGCTCGGAGAGACCCAGTACTTC
TRBD1,15,TRBJ2-7,TRBV7-9,-,CASSRDRGEGYEQYF,TGTGCCAGCAGCCGCGACAGGGGAGAAGGTTACGAGCAGTACTTC
-,14,TRBJ2-1,TRBV5-4,-,CASVSGPSYNEQFF,TGTGCCAGCGTGAGCGGCCCCTCCTACAATGAGCAGTTCTTC
-,12,TRBJ2-3,TRBV6-5,-,CASRRGTDTQYF,TGTGCCAGCAGACGGGGGACAGATACGCAGTATTTT
TRBD1,13,TRBJ2-7,TRBV6-5,-,CASSFDRGYEQYF,TGTGCCAGCAGCTTCGACAGGGGCTACGAGCAGTACTTC
TRBD1,16,TRBJ2-2,TRBV12-3/TRBV12-4,-,CASRLGQGANTGELFF,TGTGCCAGCAGACTTGGACAGGGGGCGAACACCGGGGAGCTGTTTTTT
-,12,TRBJ1-2,TRBV29-1,once,CSVGQDFYGYTF,TGCAGCGTTGGACAGGACTTCTATGGCTACACCTTC
-,16,TRBJ2-1,TRBV27,-,CASSLLATPWRDEQFF,TGTGCCAGCAGTTTACTTGCGACTCCTTGGAGGGATGAGCAGTTCTTC
TRBD2,12,TRBJ2-2,TRBV6-5,once,CATRGGTGELFF,TGTGCCACCCGGGGGGGGACCGGGGAGCTGTTTTTT
-,13,TRBJ2-7,TRBV30,-,CAWRWTASYEQYF,TGTGCCTGGAGATGGACAGCCTCCTACGAGCAGTACTTC
-,12,TRBJ2-7,TRBV28,-,CATYRNSYEQYF,TGTGCCACCTATCGGAACTCCTACGAGCAGTACTTC
-,13,TRBJ2-3,TRBV24-1,-,CATSAFSTDTQYF,TGTGCCACCAGTGCGTTTAGCACAGATACGCAGTATTTT
-,8,TRBJ2-1,TRBV29-1,-,CSVNEQFF,TGCAGCGTCAATGAGCAGTTCTTC
TRBD2,17,TRBJ2-3,TRBV9,-,CASSVARGITSTDTQYF,TGTGCCAGCAGCGTAGCGCGGGGGATTACTAGCACAGATACGCAGTATTTT
-,12,TRBJ2-7,TRBV19,few,CASQGGSYEQYF,TGTGCCTCCCAAGGGGGTTCCTACGAGCAGTACTTC
TRBD2,16,TRBJ2-3,TRBV6-4,few,CASSDSGTSGTDTQYF,TGTGCCAGCAGTGACTCCGGGACTAGCGGCACAGATACGCAGTATTTT
-,16,TRBJ2-3,TRBV5-1,once,CASSLAGRPRTDTQYF,TGCGCCAGCAGCTTGGCCGGACGGCCCCGCACAGATACGCAGTATTTT
TRBD1,15,TRBJ2-2,TRBV12-3/TRBV12-4,-,CATRLPGGNTGELFF,TGTGCCACCCGCCTGCCAGGGGGTAACACCGGGGAGCTGTTTTTT
-,17,TRBJ2-7,TRBV6-5,-,CASSYSGGSDSTYEQYF,TGTGCCAGCAGTTACTCGGGGGGATCGGACTCTACCTACGAGCAGTACTTC
-,15,TRBJ2-7,TRBV29-1,-,CSVLLTGPLDYEQYF,TGCAGCGTTCTTTTAACGGGACCCCTGGATTACGAGCAGTACTTC
-,15,TRBJ2-5,TRBV27,-,CASSLSGGVLGGQYF,TGTGCCAGCAGTTTGAGTGGTGGGGTCCTAGGTGGCCAGTACTTC
-,14,TRBJ1-2,TRBV19,-,CASSIGALNYGYTF,TGTGCCAGTAGTATAGGGGCGCTTAACTATGGCTACACCTTC
-,15,TRBJ1-5,TRBV7-8,-,CASSLERPGNQPQHF,TGTGCCAGCAGCTTAGAGCGACCGGGCAATCAGCCCCAGCATTTT
-,15,TRBJ2-5,TRBV7-2,-,CASSPRLAVQETQYF,TGTGCCAGCAGCCCTAGATTGGCAGTCCAAGAGACCCAGTACTTC
-,14,TRBJ2-7,TRBV27,-,CASSSNWESYEQYF,TGTGCCAGCAGTTCAAATTGGGAGTCCTACGAGCAGTACTTC
TRBD1,16,TRBJ2-7,TRBV27,-,CASSLGPTGADYEQYF,TGTGCCAGCAGTTTAGGCCCCACAGGGGCCGACTACGAGCAGTACTTC
-,16,TRBJ1-4,TRBV5-7,-,CAILGGGLPTNEKLFF,TGTGCCATCCTAGGGGGAGGTCTTCCAACTAATGAAAAACTGTTTTTT
-,15,TRBJ2-7,TRBV28,-,CASRAWRDYPGEQYF,TGTGCCAGCAGGGCCTGGAGGGATTATCCGGGGGAGCAGTACTTC
-,13,TRBJ1-1,TRBV7-7,once,CASSWGMNTEAFF,TGTGCCAGCAGCTGGGGGATGAACACTGAAGCTTTCTTT